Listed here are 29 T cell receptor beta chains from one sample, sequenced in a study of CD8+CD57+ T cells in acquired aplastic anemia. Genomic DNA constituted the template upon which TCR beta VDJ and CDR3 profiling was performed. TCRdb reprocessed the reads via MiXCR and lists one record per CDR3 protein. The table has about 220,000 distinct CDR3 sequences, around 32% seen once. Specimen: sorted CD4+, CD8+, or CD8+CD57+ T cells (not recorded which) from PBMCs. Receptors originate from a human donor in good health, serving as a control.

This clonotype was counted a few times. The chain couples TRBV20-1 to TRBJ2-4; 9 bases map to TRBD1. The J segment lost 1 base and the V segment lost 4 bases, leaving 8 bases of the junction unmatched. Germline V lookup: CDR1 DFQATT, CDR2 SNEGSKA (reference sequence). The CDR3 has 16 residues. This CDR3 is CSATKPGTGAKNIQYF. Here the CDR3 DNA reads TGCAGTGCTACAAAACCCGGGACAGGGGCCAAAAACATTCAGTACTTC.

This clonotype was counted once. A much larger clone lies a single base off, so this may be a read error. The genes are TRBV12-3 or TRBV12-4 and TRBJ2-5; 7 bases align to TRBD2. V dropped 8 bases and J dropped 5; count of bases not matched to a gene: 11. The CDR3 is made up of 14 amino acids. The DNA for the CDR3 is TGTGCCAGCGCTCGGGGAGGGAGGTGGGAGACCCAGTACTTC. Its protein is CASARGGRWETQYF.

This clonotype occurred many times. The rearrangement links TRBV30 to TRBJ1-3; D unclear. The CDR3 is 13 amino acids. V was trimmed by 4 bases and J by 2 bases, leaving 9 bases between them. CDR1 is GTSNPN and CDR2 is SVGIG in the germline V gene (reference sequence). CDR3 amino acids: CAWIRQAGNTIYF. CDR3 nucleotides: TGTGCCTGGATTAGGCAGGCTGGAAACACCATATATTTT.

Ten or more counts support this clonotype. The CDR3 bases are TGTGCCAGCAGTGATAGCGGGGGACAAGAGACCCAGTACTTC. Translated, it gives CASSDSGGQETQYF. The V and J genes are TRBV6-1 and TRBJ2-5; 9 nucleotides line up with TRBD2. Trimming cost V 3 bases and J 2 bases; bases outside gene matches: 1. The germline V gene has CDR1 MNHNS and CDR2 SASEGT. The CDR3 extends over 14 amino acids.

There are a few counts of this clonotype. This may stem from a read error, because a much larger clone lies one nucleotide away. This CDR3 reads CATSDAQGVPRGYTF. The DNA for the CDR3 is TGTGCCACCAGTGATGCACAGGGGGTGCCACGCGGCTACACCTTC. The chain joins TRBV24-1 to TRBJ1-2, with 8 bases that match TRBD1. The CDR3 totals 15 residues. Germline V gene sequence: CDR1 KGHDR, CDR2 SFDVKD. V lost 3 bases to trimming and J lost 8 bases; unmatched junction nucleotides: 10.

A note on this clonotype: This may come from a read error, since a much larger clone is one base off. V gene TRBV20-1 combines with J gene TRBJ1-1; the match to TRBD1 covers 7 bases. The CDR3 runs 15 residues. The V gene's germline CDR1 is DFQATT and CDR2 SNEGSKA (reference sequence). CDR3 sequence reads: CGAQDQGGVNTEAFF. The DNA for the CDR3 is TGCGGTGCCCAAGATCAGGGGGGGGTGAACACTGAAGCTTTCTTT.

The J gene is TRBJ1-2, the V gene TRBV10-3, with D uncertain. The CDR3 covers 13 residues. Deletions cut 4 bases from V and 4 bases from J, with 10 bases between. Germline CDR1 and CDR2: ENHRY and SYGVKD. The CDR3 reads CAISANGGYGYTF. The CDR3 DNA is TGTGCCATCAGTGCGAATGGTGGCTATGGCTACACCTTC.

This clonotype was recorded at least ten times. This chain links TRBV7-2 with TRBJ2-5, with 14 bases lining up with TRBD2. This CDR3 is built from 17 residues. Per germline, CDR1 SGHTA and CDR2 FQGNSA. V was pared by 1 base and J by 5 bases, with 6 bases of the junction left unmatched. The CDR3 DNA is TGTGCCAGCAGCTTAGAAGGGACTAGCGGGAGCGTCGAGACCCAGTACTTC. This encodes CASSLEGTSGSVETQYF.

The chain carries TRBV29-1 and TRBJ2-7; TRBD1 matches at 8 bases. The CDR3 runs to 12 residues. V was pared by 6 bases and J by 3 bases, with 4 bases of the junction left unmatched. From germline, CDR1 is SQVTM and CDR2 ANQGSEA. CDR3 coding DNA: TGCAGCGTCGGACAGGGTCACTACGAGCAGTACTTC. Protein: CSVGQGHYEQYF.

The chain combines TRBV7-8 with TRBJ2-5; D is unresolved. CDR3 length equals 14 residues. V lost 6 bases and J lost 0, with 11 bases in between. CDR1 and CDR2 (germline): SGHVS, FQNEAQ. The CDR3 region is CASSDRQYQETQYF. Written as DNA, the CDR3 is TGTGCCAGCAGTGATAGACAATACCAAGAGACCCAGTACTTC. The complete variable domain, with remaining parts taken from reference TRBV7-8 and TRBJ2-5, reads GAGVSQSPRYKVAKRGQDVALRCDPISGHVSLFWYQQALGQGPEFLTYFQNEAQLDKSGLPSDRFFAERPEGSVSTLKIQRTQQEDSAVYLCASSDRQYQETQYFGPGTRLLVL.

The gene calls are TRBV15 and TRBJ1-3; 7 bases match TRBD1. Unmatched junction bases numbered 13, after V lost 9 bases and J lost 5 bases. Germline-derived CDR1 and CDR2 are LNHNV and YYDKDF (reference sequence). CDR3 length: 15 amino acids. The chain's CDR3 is CATSGGGTDRNTIYF. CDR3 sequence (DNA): TGTGCCACTAGCGGAGGAGGGACAGACAGAAACACCATATATTTT. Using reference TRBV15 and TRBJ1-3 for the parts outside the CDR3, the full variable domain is DAMVIQNPRYQVTQFGKPVTLSCSQTLNHNVMYWYQQKSSQAPKLLFHYYDKDFNNEADTPDNFQSRRPNTSFCFLDIRSPGLGDTAMYLCATSGGGTDRNTIYFGEGSWLTVV.

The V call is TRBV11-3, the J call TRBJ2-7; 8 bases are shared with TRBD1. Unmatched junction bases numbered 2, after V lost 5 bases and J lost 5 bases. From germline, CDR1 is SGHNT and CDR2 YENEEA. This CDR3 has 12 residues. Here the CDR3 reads CASSGTGHEQYF. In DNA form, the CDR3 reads TGTGCCAGCAGCGGGACAGGCCACGAGCAGTACTTC.

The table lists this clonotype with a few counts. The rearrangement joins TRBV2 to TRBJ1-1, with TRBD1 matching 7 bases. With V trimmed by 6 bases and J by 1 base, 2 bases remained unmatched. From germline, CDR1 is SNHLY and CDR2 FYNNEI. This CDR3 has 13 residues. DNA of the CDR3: TGTGCCAGCAGGACAGGGTGGAACACTGAAGCTTTCTTT. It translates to CASRTGWNTEAFF.

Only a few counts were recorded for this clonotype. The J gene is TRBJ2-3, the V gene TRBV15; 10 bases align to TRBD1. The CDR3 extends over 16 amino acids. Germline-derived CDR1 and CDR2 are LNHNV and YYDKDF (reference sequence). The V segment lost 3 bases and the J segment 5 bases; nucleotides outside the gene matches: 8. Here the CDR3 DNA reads TGTGCCACCAGCAGCGCCCTGGGACAGGGGTTAGATACGCAGTATTTT. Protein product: CATSSALGQGLDTQYF.

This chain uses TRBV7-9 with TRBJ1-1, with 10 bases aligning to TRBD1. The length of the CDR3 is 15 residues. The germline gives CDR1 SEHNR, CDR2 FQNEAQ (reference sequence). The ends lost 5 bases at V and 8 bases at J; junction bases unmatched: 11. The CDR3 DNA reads TGTGCCAGCAGCCCCCAGACAGGGGGCTTTCAAGAAGCTTTCTTT. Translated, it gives CASSPQTGGFQEAFF.

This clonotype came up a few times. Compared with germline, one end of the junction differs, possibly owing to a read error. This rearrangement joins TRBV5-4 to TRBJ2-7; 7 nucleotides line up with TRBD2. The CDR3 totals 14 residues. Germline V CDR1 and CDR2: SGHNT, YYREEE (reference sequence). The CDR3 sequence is CASSGGLGVYGQYF. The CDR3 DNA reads TGTGCCAGCAGCGGAGGACTAGGTGTCTACGGGCAGTACTTC.

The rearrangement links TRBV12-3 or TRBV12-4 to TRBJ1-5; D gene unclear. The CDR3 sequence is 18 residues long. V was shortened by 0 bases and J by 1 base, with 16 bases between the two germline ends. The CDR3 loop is CASSLALNGRKSNQPQHF. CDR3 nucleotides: TGTGCCAGCAGTTTAGCGCTAAACGGGCGGAAGAGCAATCAGCCCCAGCATTTT.

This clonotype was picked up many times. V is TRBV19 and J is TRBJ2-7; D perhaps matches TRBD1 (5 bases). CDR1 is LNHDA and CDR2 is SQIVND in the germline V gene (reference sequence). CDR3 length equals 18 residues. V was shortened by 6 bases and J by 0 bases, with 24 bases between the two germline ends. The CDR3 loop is CASSPTLGALITSYEQYF. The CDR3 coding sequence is TGTGCCAGTAGCCCAACGTTAGGGGCTCTCATAACCTCCTACGAGCAGTACTTC.

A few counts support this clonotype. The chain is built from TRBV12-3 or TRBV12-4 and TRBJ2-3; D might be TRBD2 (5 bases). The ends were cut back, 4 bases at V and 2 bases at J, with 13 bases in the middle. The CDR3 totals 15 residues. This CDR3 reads CASSSAGFFTDTQYF. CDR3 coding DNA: TGTGCCAGCAGTTCGGCGGGCTTCTTCACAGATACGCAGTATTTT.

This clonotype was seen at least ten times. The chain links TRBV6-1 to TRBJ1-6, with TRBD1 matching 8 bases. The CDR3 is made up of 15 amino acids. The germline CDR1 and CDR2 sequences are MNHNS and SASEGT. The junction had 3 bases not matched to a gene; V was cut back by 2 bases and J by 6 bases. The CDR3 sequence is CASSEQGAGNSPLHF. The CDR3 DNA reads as TGTGCCAGCAGTGAACAGGGGGCAGGTAATTCACCCCTCCACTTT.

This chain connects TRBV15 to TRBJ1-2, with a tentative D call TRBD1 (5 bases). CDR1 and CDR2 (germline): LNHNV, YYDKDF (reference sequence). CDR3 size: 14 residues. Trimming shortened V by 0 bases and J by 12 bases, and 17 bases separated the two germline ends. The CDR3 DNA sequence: TGTGCCACCAGCAGAGATGCGGGGCTGGCTGGAAACACCTTC. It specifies CATSRDAGLAGNTF.

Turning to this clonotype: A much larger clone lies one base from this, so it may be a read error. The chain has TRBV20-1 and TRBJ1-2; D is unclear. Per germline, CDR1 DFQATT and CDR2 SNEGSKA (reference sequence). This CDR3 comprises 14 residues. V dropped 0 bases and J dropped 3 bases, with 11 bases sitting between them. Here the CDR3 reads CSARDGYIDYGYTF. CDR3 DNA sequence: TGCAGTGCTAGAGACGGGTATATAGACTATGGCTACACCTTC.

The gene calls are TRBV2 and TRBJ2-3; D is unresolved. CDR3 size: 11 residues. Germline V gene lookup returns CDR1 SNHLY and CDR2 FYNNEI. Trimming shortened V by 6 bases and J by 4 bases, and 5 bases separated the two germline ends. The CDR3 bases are TGTGCCAGCAGGCTCGCAGATACGCAGTATTTT. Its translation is CASRLADTQYF.

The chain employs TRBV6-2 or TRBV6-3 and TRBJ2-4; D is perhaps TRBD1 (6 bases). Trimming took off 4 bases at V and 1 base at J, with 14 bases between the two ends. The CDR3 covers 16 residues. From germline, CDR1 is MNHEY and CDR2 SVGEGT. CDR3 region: CASSLGHGKAKNIQYF. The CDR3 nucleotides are TGTGCCAGCAGTTTGGGACACGGAAAGGCCAAAAACATTCAGTACTTC.

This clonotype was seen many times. CDR3 sequence (DNA): TGTGCCAGCAGCTTAGGTAACAGGCTCTACGAGCAGTACTTC. Its translation: CASSLGNRLYEQYF. The chain couples TRBV7-2 to TRBJ2-7; a weak D match, TRBD1 (5 bases). The CDR3 totals 14 residues. Germline V CDR1 and CDR2: SGHTA, FQGNSA. V was clipped by 1 base and J by 3 bases, with 10 bases between them. Supplemented by reference TRBV7-2 and TRBJ2-7, the full variable domain reads GAGVSQSPSNKVTEKGKDVELRCDPISGHTALYWYRQSLGQGLEFLIYFQGNSAPDKSGLPSDRFSAERTGGSVSTLTIQRTQQEDSAVYLCASSLGNRLYEQYFGPGTRLTVT.

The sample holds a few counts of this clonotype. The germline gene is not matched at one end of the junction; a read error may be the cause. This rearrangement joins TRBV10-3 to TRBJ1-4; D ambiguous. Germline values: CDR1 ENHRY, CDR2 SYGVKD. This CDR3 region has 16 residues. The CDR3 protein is CASSYSSVATNEKLFF. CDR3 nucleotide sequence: TGTGCCAGCAGTTATTCCTCAGTTGCAACTAATGAAAAACTGTTTTTT.

DNA for the CDR3: TGTGCCAGCAGCTTTCCAGGATACTCTGGAAACACCATATATTTT. Its translation is CASSFPGYSGNTIYF. The rearrangement uses TRBV11-2 and TRBJ1-3; D unclear. The CDR3 spans 15 residues. Trimming pared 3 bases from V and 0 bases from J, leaving 9 bases between. CDR1 and CDR2 (germline): SGHAT, FQNNGV.

CDR3 amino acids: CASSHVGELFF. The CDR3, as DNA: TGTGCCAGCAGCCACGTCGGGGAGCTGTTTTTT. The chain recombines TRBV9 with TRBJ2-2; no firm D call. V was pared by 4 bases and J by 7 bases, with 5 bases between. This CDR3 contains 11 residues. Germline V gene data show CDR1 as SGDLS and CDR2 as YYNGEE.

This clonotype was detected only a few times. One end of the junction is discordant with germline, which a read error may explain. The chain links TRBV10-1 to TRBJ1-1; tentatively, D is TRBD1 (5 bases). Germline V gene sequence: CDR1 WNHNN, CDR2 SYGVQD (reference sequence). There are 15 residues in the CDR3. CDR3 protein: CASSPSLLATGEAFF. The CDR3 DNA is TGTGCCAGCTCACCATCGTTATTAGCTACAGGAGAAGCTTTCTTT.